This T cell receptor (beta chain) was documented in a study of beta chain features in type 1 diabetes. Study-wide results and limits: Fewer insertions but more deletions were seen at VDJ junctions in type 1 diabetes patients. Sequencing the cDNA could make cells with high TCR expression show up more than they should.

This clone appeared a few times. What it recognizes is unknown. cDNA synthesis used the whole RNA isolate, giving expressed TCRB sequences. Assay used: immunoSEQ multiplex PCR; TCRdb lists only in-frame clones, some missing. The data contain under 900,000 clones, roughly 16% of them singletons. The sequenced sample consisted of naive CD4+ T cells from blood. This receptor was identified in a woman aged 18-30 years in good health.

The DNA of the CDR3 is TGCAGCGTCAGAGGATTAGCGGGAGGGCGAGTTTCAGATACGCAGTATTTT. It is translated as CSVRGLAGGRVSDTQYF. This rearrangement joins TRBV29-1 to TRBJ2-3, with 11 bases that match TRBD2. With 6 bases clipped from V and 4 bases from J, the junction kept 15 bases outside the gene matches. This CDR3 has 17 residues. The V gene's germline CDR1 is SQVTM and CDR2 ANQGSEA.